This is a list of T cell receptor beta chains from one sample in a study of cytomegalovirus exposure and HLA in healthy donors. The table came from immunoSEQ multiplex PCR; TCRdb's copy has only in-frame clones and leaves some out. The data contain roughly 160,000 clones, about four fifths of them singletons. The sequenced material came from PBMCs. These receptors were obtained from a woman aged 30 to 39 in good health and CMV-seropositive. Each CDR3 is given with its conserved first and last residue. The D gene is left open where the match is weak.

>TRBV30|NA
CAWSGVGGNTIYF
>TRBV7-9|TRBD1
CASSPGVTGDEDYGYTF
>TRBV11-2|NA
CASSFDYQGFSPLHF
>TRBV5-4|NA
CASSLPGDLDTQYF
>TRBV6-5|NA
CASSYSQEAAGYTF
>TRBV2|NA
CASRYQGYGYTF
>TRBV27|NA
CASSFAQGLNTEAFF
>TRBV10-3|NA
CAISEGGVADYEQYF
>TRBV5-6|TRBD2
CASSLGGGPKETQYF
>TRBV15|NA
CATSRGQGERYEQYF
>TRBV9|NA
CASSLLPSLSITGELFF
>TRBV19|NA
CASSSSRVENTIYF
>TRBV5-1|NA
CASSQINSGANVLTF
>TRBV6-1|NA
CASSDRASGNTIYF
>TRBV11-2|NA
CASSLDSYSNQPQHF